The clone carrying this T cell receptor (beta chain) was seen more than once but under ten times. Its antigen is currently unknown. The data stem from a study of blood T cells in healthy people across ages. Study outcomes and limitations: The recorded TCR beta diversity per million T cells decreased in a roughly linear manner with age.

Each donor had 9 to 10 milliliters of peripheral blood drawn. The extraction recovered at least 6 micrograms of total RNA per sample. Sample-barcoded 5' priming and a J-beta primer mix drove a second PCR of roughly 7 to 11 cycles. Every single cDNA molecule received a tag from a template-switch adaptor with 12 random nucleotides. MiXCR was run by TCRdb on the 5' RACE reads, yielding one entry per CDR3 protein. The sample yields 1,300,000 or so distinct CDR3 sequences, around 55% seen once. Sequencing was done on a sample of blood. The receptor's source is a man aged 18-30 years in good health.

The CDR3 region has the DNA TGCGCCAGCAGCTTGGAACTAGGGCGGACAGATACGCAGTATTTT. This codes for CASSLELGRTDTQYF. The chain combines TRBV5-1 with TRBJ2-3; tentative D call: TRBD2 (5 bases). Germline CDR1 SGHRS, CDR2 YFSETQ. Trimming left V 0 bases short and J 3 bases short, with 11 bases between. The CDR3 loop spans 15 amino acids.